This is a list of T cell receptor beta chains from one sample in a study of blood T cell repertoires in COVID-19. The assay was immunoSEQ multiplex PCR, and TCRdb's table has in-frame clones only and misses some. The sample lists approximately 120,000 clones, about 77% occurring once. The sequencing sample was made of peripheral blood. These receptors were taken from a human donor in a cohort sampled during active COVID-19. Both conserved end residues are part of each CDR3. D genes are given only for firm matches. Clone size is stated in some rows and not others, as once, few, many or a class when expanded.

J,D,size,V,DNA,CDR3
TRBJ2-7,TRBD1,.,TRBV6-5,TGTGCCAGCAGTTACGGGACAGGGGGCCTTTACGAGCAGTACTTC,CASSYGTGGLYEQYF
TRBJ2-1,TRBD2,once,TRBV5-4,TGTGCCAGCAGCCAGCCAATTTGGACTAGCGGGAGGGGCGAGCAGTTCTTC,CASSQPIWTSGRGEQFF
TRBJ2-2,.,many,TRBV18,TGTGCCAGCTCACGGGCCGCTAACACCGGGGAGCTGTTTTTT,CASSRAANTGELFF
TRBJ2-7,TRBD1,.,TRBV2,TGTGCCACCGGAACAGGGGCGGTCTACGAGCAGTACTTC,CATGTGAVYEQYF
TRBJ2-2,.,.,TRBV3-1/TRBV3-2,TGTGCCAGCAGCCACCTTAGCATCGGGGAGCTGTTTTTT,CASSHLSIGELFF
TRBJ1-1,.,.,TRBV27,TGTGCCAGCAGTTTGAGAGTGAGCACTGAAGCTTTCTTT,CASSLRVSTEAFF
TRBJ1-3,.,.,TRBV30,TGTGCCTGGAGTGGGGGGGCTGGAAACACCATATATTTT,CAWSGGAGNTIYF
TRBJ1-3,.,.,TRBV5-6,TGTGCCAGCAGCTTGTTGGGCCGCTCTACTGGAAACACCATATATTTT,CASSLLGRSTGNTIYF
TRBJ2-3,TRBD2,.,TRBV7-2,TGTGCCAGCAGCCCAGAGCGGGGCCCGGATACGCAGTATTTT,CASSPERGPDTQYF
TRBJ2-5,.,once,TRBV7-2,TGTGCCAGCAGAGGCGGAGAGACCCAGTACTTC,CASRGGETQYF
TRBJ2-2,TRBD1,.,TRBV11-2,TGTGCCAGCACCATGACGACAGGGGACACCGGGGAGCTGTTTTTT,CASTMTTGDTGELFF
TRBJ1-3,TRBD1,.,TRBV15,TGTGCCACCACCCCAGGACAGGTCGCTGGAAACACCATATATTTT,CATTPGQVAGNTIYF
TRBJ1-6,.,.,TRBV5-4,TGTGCCAGCAGCTTCCACCAGGGTAATAATTCACCCCTCCACTTT,CASSFHQGNNSPLHF
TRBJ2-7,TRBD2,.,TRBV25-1,TGTGCCAGCAGTGAATCCAGCGGGAGGAGGTACGAGCAGTACTTC,CASSESSGRRYEQYF
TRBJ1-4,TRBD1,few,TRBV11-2,TGTGCCAGCAGCCCAACACAGGGGATTCGTAATGAAAAACTGTTTTTT,CASSPTQGIRNEKLFF
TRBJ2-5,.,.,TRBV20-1,TGCAGTGCTTCTAGGCAAGAGACCCAGTACTTC,CSASRQETQYF
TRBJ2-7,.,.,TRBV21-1,TGTGCCAGCAGCAAAGCTAGCAGGGGTCCCTACGAGCAGTACTTC,CASSKASRGPYEQYF
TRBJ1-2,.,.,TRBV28,TGTGCCAGCAGCTTAAGACAGGCCCATAACTATGGCTACACCTTC,CASSLRQAHNYGYTF
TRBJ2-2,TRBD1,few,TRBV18,TGTGCCAGCTTCAAGGGATCGACAGGGTCGAGCACCGGGGAGCTGTTTTTT,CASFKGSTGSSTGELFF
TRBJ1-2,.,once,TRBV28,TGTGCCAGCAGTTTACGGGGGTATGGCTACACCTTC,CASSLRGYGYTF
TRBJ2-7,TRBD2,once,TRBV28,TGTGCCAGCTCGATCAATCTGGCCCGCGGACGGGGGGAGCTCCGTCGGGAGCAGTACTTC,CASSINLARGRGELRREQYF
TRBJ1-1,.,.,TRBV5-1,TGCGCCAGCAGCTTGGGACCCTCGGACTCGAACACTGAAGCTTTCTTT,CASSLGPSDSNTEAFF
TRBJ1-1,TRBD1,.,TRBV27,TGTGCCAGCAGTAAACAGACAGGGAAGACTGAAGCTTTCTTT,CASSKQTGKTEAFF
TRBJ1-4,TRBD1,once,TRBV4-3,TGCGCCAGCAGCCCACGGCGACAGGGCGTTGAAAAACTGTTTTTT,CASSPRRQGVEKLFF
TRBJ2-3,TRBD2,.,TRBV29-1,TGCAGCGTTGGTTTTACTAGCGGGGCTCGTGATACGCAGTATTTT,CSVGFTSGARDTQYF
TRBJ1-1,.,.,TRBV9,TGTGCCAGCAGCGTACTTCGGGAGGGGCAAGCTTTCTTT,CASSVLREGQAFF
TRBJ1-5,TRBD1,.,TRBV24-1,TGTGCCACCAGTGAGGCAGGGACAGCCACGAACCAGCCCCAGCATTTT,CATSEAGTATNQPQHF
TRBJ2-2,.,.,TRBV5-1,TGCGCCAGCAAATTAGGACAAGGGACCGGGGAGCTGTTTTTT,CASKLGQGTGELFF
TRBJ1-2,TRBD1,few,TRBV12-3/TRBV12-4,TGTGCCAGCAGCGGGACAGGGGGCTATGGCTACACCTTC,CASSGTGGYGYTF
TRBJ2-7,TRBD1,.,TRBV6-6,TGTGCCAGCAACTCGCCCGGGACAGGCTCGACCGAGCAGTACTTC,CASNSPGTGSTEQYF
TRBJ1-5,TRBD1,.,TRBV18,TGTGCCAGCTCACCGACAGGGAGTCAGCCCCAGCATTTT,CASSPTGSQPQHF
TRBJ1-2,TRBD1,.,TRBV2,TGTGCCAGCAGTGAAAGGGGACAGGGGGCGCGCGGCTACACCTTC,CASSERGQGARGYTF
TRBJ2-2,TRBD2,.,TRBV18,TGTGCCAGCTCACCAGGGACTAGCGGGACCACCGGGGAGCTGTTTTTT,CASSPGTSGTTGELFF
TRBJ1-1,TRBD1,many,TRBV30,TGTGCCTGGAGCCCCCAGGGGGCAGGAGCTTTCTTT,CAWSPQGAGAFF
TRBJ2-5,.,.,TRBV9,TGTGCCAGCAGCGTAGCTGGGACTTTCCAAGAGACCCAGTACTTC,CASSVAGTFQETQYF
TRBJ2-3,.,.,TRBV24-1,TGTGCCACCAGCCGGGACACAGATACGCAGTATTTT,CATSRDTDTQYF
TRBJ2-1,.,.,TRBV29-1,.,CSVVASGSLFF
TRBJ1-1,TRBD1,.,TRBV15,TGTGCCACCAGCGCCGGGACAGTTAACACTGAAGCTTTCTTT,CATSAGTVNTEAFF
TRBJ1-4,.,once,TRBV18,TGTGCCAGCTCACCAGGACAGCAAATCTTTGAAAAACTGTTTTTT,CASSPGQQIFEKLFF
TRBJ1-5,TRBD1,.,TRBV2,TGTGCCAGCAGGTCGGGACAGGGGGCTGGGCAGCCCCAGCATTTT,CASRSGQGAGQPQHF
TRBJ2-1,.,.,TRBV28,TGTGCCAGCAGCCAAAACGACAGGACCAATGAGCAGTTCTTC,CASSQNDRTNEQFF
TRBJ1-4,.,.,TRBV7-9,TGTGCCAGCAGCTCCTTAGACATGTCAACCGATGAAAAACTGTTTTTT,CASSSLDMSTDEKLFF
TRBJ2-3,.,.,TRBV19,TGTGCCAGTAGTATTTGGGCCCAGTCAGATACGCAGTATTTT,CASSIWAQSDTQYF
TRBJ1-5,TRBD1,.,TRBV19,TGTGCCAGTAGGCCGGGACAGACTAACAATCAGCCCCAGCATTTT,CASRPGQTNNQPQHF
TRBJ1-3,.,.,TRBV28,TGTGCCAGCGCTTTCGGGTCAGAGGTGGCTGGAAACACCATATATTTT,CASAFGSEVAGNTIYF
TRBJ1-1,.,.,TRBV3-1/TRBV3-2,TGTGCCAGCAGCCAAGTGGGAGGGAGTGAAGCTTTCTTT,CASSQVGGSEAFF
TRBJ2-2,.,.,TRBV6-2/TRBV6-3,TGTGCCAGCAGTTACCGCCTAGGGGCAGTTGGGGACGGGGAGCTGTTTTTT,CASSYRLGAVGDGELFF
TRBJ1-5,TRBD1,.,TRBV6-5,TGTGCCAGCAGTTCGACCGGACAGGCAAATCAGCCCCAGCATTTT,CASSSTGQANQPQHF
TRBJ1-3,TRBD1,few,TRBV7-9,TGTGCCAGCAGCTTGGGACAGGGGATCGGAAACACCATATATTTT,CASSLGQGIGNTIYF
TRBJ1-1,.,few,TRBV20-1,TGCAGTGCTAGTCCAAGGGATCGGAGGGCCCGGGGGGAAGCTTTCTTT,CSASPRDRRARGEAFF
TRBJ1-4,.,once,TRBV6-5,TGTGCCAGCAGTTACTCGATCACAGGGGAAAAACTGTTTTTT,CASSYSITGEKLFF
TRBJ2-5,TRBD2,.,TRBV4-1,TGCGCCAGCAGCCAAGAAACCCTAGCGGGGGGACTCCAAGAGACCCAGTACTTC,CASSQETLAGGLQETQYF
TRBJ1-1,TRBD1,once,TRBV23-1,TGCGCCAGCAGTCAATCGCACGCTAAGACAGGGGGCGCCCCGAGGTTAACTGAAGCTTTCTTT,CASSQSHAKTGGAPRLTEAFF
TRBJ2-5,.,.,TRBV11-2,TGTGCCAGCAGCAACCCGAGGGAGATGGGCGAGACCCAGTACTTC,CASSNPREMGETQYF
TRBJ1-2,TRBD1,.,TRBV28,TGTGCCAGCAGTCCCATATGGACAGGGCCTAACTATGGCTACACCTTC,CASSPIWTGPNYGYTF
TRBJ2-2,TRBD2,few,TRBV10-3,TGTGCCACGAGGACTAGCGGTGGCACCGGGGAGCTGTTTTTT,CATRTSGGTGELFF
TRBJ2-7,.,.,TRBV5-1,TGCGCCAGCGGAGATCCCTTTCGGAACGAGCAGTACTTC,CASGDPFRNEQYF